The entry that follows covers one TCR beta chain sequence. Its specificity is unknown. In germline, CDR1 is MNHEY, CDR2 SVGAGI. V lost 7 bases, J lost 5 bases, and 14 bases lay in between. This CDR3 contains 13 residues. This sample stems from a study of chemoradiotherapy in HPV16-positive cancers. Study-wide findings and caveats: Candidate HPV-specific clones and E7-related TCR motifs grew in tumor during treatment. Functional assays defining HPV-specific T cells used only a couple of HPV16-positive patients.

The table came from immunoSEQ multiplex PCR; TCRdb's copy has only in-frame clones and leaves some out. Of 30,000 to 50,000 clones in the sample, about 77% are singletons; the top ten hold 4.5% to 6.5%. The receptor was derived from a human donor with HPV-associated anogenital cancer. This chain links TRBV6-5 with TRBJ2-5; a possible D gene is TRBD1 (5 bases). This specimen consisted of blood, obtained from a patient who underwent chemoradiotherapy. The CDR3 DNA reads as TGTGCCAGCACGAGCCAGGGTAGGGAGACCCAGTACTTC. It translates to CASTSQGRETQYF.